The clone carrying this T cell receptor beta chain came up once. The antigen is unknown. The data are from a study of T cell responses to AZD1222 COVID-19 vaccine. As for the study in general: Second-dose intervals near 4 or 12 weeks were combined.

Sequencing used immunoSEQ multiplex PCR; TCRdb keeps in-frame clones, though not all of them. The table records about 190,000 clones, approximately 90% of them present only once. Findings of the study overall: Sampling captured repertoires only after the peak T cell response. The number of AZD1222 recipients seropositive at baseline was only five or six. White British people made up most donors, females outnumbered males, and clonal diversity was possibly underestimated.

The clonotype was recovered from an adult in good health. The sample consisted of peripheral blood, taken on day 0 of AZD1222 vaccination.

DNA of the CDR3: TGTGCCAGCCATTCTTCATCCAACTATGGCTACACCTTC. Protein: CASHSSSNYGYTF. The rearrangement uses TRBV3-1 (or the pseudogene TRBV3-2) and TRBJ1-2, with no clear D. Per germline, CDR1 LGHDT and CDR2 YNNKEL (reference sequence). The CDR3 is made up of 13 amino acids. With 8 bases removed from V and 2 bases from J, the gap between germline ends came to 12 bases.